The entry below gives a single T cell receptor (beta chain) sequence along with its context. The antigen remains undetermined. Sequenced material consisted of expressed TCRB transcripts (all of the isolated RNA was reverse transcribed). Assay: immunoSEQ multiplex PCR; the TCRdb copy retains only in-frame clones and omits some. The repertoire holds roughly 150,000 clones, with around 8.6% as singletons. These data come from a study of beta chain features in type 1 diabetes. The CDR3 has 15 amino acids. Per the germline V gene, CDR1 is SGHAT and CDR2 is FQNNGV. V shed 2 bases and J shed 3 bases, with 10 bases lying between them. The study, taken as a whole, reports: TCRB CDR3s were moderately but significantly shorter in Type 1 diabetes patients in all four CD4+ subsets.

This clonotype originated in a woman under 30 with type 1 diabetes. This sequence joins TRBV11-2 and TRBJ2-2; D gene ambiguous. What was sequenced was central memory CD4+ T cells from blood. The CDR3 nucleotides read TGTGCCAGCAGCTTAAGCTCTGGAGACACCGGGGAGCTGTTTTTT. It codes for CASSLSSGDTGELFF. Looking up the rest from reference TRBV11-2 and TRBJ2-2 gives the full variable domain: EAGVAQSPRYKIIEKRQSVAFWCNPISGHATLYWYQQILGQGPKLLIQFQNNGVVDDSQLPKDRFSAERLKGVDSTLKIQPAKLEDSAVYLCASSLSSGDTGELFFGEGSRLTVL.